The rows below give T cell receptor beta chains drawn from one sample of a study of early T cells in non-severe SARS-CoV-2 infection. One entry per CDR3 protein results from TCRdb running MiXCR on the 5' RACE reads. The repertoire has tens of thousands of distinct CDR3 sequences, 3.5% to 4.5% of them found once; the top ten carry less than 7%. Input material: whole blood. The receptors here all came from an adult who was a healthcare worker with PCR-confirmed SARS-CoV-2 infection or an uninfected control (not recorded which). The CDR3 runs from the conserved cysteine through the conserved F or W. D genes are given only for firm matches. Clone size, where shown, is once, few, many, or a class for clones that have expanded.

j_call v_call d_call clone_size cdr3_nt cdr3_aa
TRBJ2-1 TRBV6-5 TRBD1 many TGTGCCAGTGCCAACAGGGGGCCGCGGAATGAGCAGTTCTTC CASANRGPRNEQFF
TRBJ2-7 TRBV5-8 . many TGTGCCAGCAGCTTAGGGGCAGCGGACTACGAGCAGTACTTC CASSLGAADYEQYF
TRBJ2-4 TRBV12-3/TRBV12-4 TRBD1 few TGTGCCAGCAGTTCAGGGGGCCTAGGGGGGACCAAAAACATTCAGTACTTC CASSSGGLGGTKNIQYF
TRBJ2-3 TRBV9 TRBD2 many TGTGCCAGCAGTTACTCCGGGACTAGCGTAGATACGCAGTATTTT CASSYSGTSVDTQYF
TRBJ2-3 TRBV7-9 . many TGTGCCAGCAGCCCCAAAACGCGCAGGGGAAGCACAGATACGCAGTATTTT CASSPKTRRGSTDTQYF
TRBJ2-2 TRBV29-1 TRBD1 many TGCAGCGCAGGGGGTTGGAACACCGGGGAGCTGTTTTTT CSAGGWNTGELFF
TRBJ1-2 TRBV7-3 . many TGTGCCAGCAGCCAAGACAGAAACTATGGCTACACCTTC CASSQDRNYGYTF
TRBJ1-5 TRBV28 TRBD1 many TGTGCCAGCAGTTTGGGACAGGATAATCAGCCCCAGCATTTT CASSLGQDNQPQHF
TRBJ1-1 TRBV6-6 . . TGTGCCAGCAGTTACGCGGGGTGGATGAACACTGAAGCTTTCTTT CASSYAGWMNTEAFF
TRBJ2-1 TRBV4-1 TRBD2 . TGCGCCAGCAGCCAAGATCGGTCGGGACTAGCCGCTACCAGACTCTTC CASSQDRSGLAATRLF
TRBJ1-2 TRBV10-1 . . TGCGCCAGCAGTGAAAACGGCAACTATGGCTACACCTTC CASSENGNYGYTF
TRBJ1-3 TRBV7-2 TRBD1 many TGTGCCAGCAGCCTGGACAGGGTCGGAAACACCATATATTTT CASSLDRVGNTIYF
TRBJ2-5 TRBV20-1 TRBD2 many TGCAGTGCTCAGCCCGGGACTAGCGGCCAAGAGACCCAGTACTTC CSAQPGTSGQETQYF
TRBJ2-7 TRBV9 . . TGTGCCAGCAGCGTAGATCTGGGGCCGACCTACGAGCAGTACTTC CASSVDLGPTYEQYF
TRBJ2-2 TRBV5-1 TRBD2 many TGCGCCAGCAGCAAGGGGACTAGCGGGAACACCGGGGAGCTGTTTTTT CASSKGTSGNTGELFF
TRBJ2-1 TRBV9 TRBD2 few TGTGCCAGCAGTATACTAGCGGGAGGTCCCTACAATGAGCAGTTCTTC CASSILAGGPYNEQFF
TRBJ2-7 TRBV4-2 TRBD2 many TGTGCCAGCAGCCAAGATGTAGGAAGCGGGAACACCTACGAGCAGTACTTC CASSQDVGSGNTYEQYF
TRBJ2-7 TRBV6-1 . many TGTGCCAGCAGCCCCCCGAGCTCCTACGAGCAGTACTTC CASSPPSSYEQYF
TRBJ1-5 TRBV7-6 . many TGTGCCAGCAGCCTGCGACAGGATCAGCCCCAGCATTTT CASSLRQDQPQHF
TRBJ2-2 TRBV7-2 TRBD2 many TGTGCCAGCAGCTTAGGCGTAGCGGGAGGGAACACCGGGGAGCTGTTTTTT CASSLGVAGGNTGELFF
TRBJ1-1 TRBV21-1 . few TGTGCCAGCAGCATCGCAGGCGGGGACACTGAAGCTTTCTTT CASSIAGGDTEAFF
TRBJ2-1 TRBV7-6 TRBD2 many TGTGCCAGCAGCTTTCGGGGGGGTACCTACAATGAGCAGTTCTTC CASSFRGGTYNEQFF
TRBJ1-1 TRBV20-1 . many TGCAGTGCTAGGACATCTCAGGATGGGAGCTACACTGAAGCTTTCTTT CSARTSQDGSYTEAFF
TRBJ1-1 TRBV7-3 . few TGTGCCAGCAGCTCCGACACAAACACTGAAGCTTTCTTT CASSSDTNTEAFF
TRBJ1-3 TRBV5-1 . many TGCGCCAGCAGCTTGGGCCCCTCGGGGGGCGGTGGAAACACCATATATTTT CASSLGPSGGGGNTIYF
TRBJ1-2 TRBV20-1 . many TGCAGTGCTAGATCCTTAGGGGGAGATGGGTCCCGGGGCGGTTTATATGGCTACACCTTC CSARSLGGDGSRGGLYGYTF
TRBJ1-2 TRBV25-1 . many TGTGCCAGCAGTGACACGGGAGTCAGGGTGGTTTGGGGCTACACCTTC CASSDTGVRVVWGYTF
TRBJ1-2 TRBV27 TRBD1 . TGTGCCAGCAGTCCCCGGACAGGGCCATATGGCTACACCTTC CASSPRTGPYGYTF
TRBJ2-1 TRBV18 . few TGTGCCAGCTCACCACAGGGGGGGAGCAACAATGAGCAGTTCTTC CASSPQGGSNNEQFF
TRBJ1-2 TRBV29-1 . many TGCAGCGTGTCGGGGGGGCTCGGTGGCTACACCTTC CSVSGGLGGYTF
TRBJ2-5 TRBV27 TRBD2 many TGTGCCAGCAGTCCCCGGACTAGCGGGAGTCTTGAGACCCAGTACTTC CASSPRTSGSLETQYF
TRBJ2-1 TRBV20-1 TRBD2 many TGCAGTGCTCGGACTAGCGGGAGTTGGAATGAGCAGTTCTTC CSARTSGSWNEQFF
TRBJ2-1 TRBV6-6 TRBD2 many TGTGCCAGCAGTTACTCCGGCGCTAGCGGGGTTTACAATGAGCAGTTCTTC CASSYSGASGVYNEQFF
TRBJ2-5 TRBV5-1 TRBD1 many TGCGCCAGCAGCCAAGAACTGACAGGGGTGGGTGCAGAGACCCAGTACTTC CASSQELTGVGAETQYF
TRBJ2-3 TRBV5-1 . many TGCGCCAGCAGCTTGGACGGGAAGAGCACAGATACGCAGTATTTT CASSLDGKSTDTQYF
TRBJ2-3 TRBV3-1 . many TGTGCCAGCAGCTTTCGTACAGATACGCAGTATTTT CASSFRTDTQYF
TRBJ2-2 TRBV7-2 TRBD2 medium-sized TGTGCCAGCAGCTTAGGGTGGGGACTAGCTACGAACACCGGGGAGCTGTTTTTT CASSLGWGLATNTGELFF
TRBJ1-2 TRBV27 . many TGTGCCAGCAGTTTAGCCAGAAACTATGGCTACACCTTC CASSLARNYGYTF
TRBJ1-5 TRBV20-1 . few TGCAGTGCGGAGGTGGGGGCGCGTCAGCCCCAGCATTTT CSAEVGARQPQHF
TRBJ2-6 TRBV5-6 TRBD1 few TGTGCCAGCAGCACCCCCCCCTGGACAGGGGCTGGGGCCAACGTCCTGACTTTC CASSTPPWTGAGANVLTF
TRBJ2-3 TRBV2 . many TGTGCCAGCAGTGGAGGGGGGGCAAGCACAGATACGCAGTATTTT CASSGGGASTDTQYF
TRBJ2-1 TRBV5-1 . many TGCGCCAGCAGCCTAGGACAGTCTGATTACAATGAGCAGTTCTTC CASSLGQSDYNEQFF
TRBJ2-3 TRBV20-1 . few TGCAGTACCAGGGGCGGGAGACCAGATACGCAGTATTTT CSTRGGRPDTQYF
TRBJ1-5 TRBV12-3/TRBV12-4 . many TGTGCCAGCAGTTTAGCGGGTACACAGGGTGACAATCAGCCCCAGCATTTT CASSLAGTQGDNQPQHF
TRBJ2-1 TRBV6-6 . many TGTGCCAGCAGTTACTCGAGGGGGGTCAATGAGCAGTTCTTC CASSYSRGVNEQFF
TRBJ2-7 TRBV7-9 . many TGTGCCAGCAGCCGAACAGGGCCCGAGCAGTACTTC CASSRTGPEQYF
TRBJ1-1 TRBV29-1 . many TGCAGCGTTGAAGGATTAAGGGGGAACACTGAAGCTTTCTTT CSVEGLRGNTEAFF
TRBJ2-7 TRBV11-2 . . TGTGCCAGCAGCGGATCGTTGAACCCCTACGAGCAGTACTTC CASSGSLNPYEQYF
TRBJ1-6 TRBV12-3/TRBV12-4 TRBD1 many TGTGCCAGCAGTTGGGGGACAGGAAATTCACCCCTCCACTTT CASSWGTGNSPLHF